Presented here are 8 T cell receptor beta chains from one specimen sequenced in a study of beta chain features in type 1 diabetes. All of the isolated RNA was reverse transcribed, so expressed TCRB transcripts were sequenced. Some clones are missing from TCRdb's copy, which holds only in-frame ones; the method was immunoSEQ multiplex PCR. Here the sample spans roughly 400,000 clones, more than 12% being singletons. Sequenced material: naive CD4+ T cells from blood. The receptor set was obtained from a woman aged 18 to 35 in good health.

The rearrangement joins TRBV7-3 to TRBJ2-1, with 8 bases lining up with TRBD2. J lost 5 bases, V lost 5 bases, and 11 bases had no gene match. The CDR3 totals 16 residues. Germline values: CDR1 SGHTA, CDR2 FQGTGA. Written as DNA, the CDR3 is TGTGCCAGCAGCCTCCCCCTGACGGGGGGGAACAATGAGCAGTTCTTC. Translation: CASSLPLTGGNNEQFF.

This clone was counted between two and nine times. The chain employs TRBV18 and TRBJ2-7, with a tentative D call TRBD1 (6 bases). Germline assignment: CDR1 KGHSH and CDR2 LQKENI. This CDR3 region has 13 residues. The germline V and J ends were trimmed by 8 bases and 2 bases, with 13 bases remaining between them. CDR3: CASATGTPYEQYF. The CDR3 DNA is TGTGCCAGCGCTACAGGGACACCCTACGAGCAGTACTTC.

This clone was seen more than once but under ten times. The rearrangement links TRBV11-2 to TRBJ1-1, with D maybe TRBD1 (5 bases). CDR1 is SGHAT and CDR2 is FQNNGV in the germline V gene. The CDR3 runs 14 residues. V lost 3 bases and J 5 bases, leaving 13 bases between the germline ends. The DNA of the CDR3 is TGTGCCAGCAGCTTCGCAGGGAAAGGGACTGAAGCTTTCTTT. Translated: CASSFAGKGTEAFF.

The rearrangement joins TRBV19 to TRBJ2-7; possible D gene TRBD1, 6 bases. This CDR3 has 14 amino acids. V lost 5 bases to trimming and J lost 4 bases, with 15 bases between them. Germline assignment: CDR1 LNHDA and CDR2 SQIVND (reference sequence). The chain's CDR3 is CASSQTGIRYEQYF. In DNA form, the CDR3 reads TGTGCCAGTAGTCAAACAGGGATAAGGTACGAGCAGTACTTC.

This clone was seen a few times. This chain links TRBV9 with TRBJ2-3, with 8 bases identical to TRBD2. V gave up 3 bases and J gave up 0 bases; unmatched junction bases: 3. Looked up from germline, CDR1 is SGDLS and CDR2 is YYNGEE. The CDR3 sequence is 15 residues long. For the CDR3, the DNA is TGTGCCAGCAGCGATAGCGGGGCAAGCACAGATACGCAGTATTTT. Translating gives CASSDSGASTDTQYF. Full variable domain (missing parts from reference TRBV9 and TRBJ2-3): DSGVTQTPKHLITATGQRVTLRCSPRSGDLSVYWYQQSLDQGLQFLIQYYNGEERAKGNILERFSAQQFPDLHSELNLSSLELGDSALYFCASSDSGASTDTQYFGPGTRLTVL.

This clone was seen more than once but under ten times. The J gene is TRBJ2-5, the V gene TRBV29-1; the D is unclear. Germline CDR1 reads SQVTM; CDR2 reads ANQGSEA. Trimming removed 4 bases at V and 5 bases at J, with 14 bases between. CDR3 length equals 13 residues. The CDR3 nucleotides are TGCAGCGTTGTTCTCTGGGCTTGGGAGACCCAGTACTTC. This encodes CSVVLWAWETQYF.

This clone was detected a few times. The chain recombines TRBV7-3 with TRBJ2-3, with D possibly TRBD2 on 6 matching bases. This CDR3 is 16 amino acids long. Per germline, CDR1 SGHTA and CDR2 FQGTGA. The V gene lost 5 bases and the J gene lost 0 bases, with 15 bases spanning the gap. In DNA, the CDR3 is TGTGCCAGCAGCACCTACCTAGCGACTAGCACAGATACGCAGTATTTT. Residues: CASSTYLATSTDTQYF.

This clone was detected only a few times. The CDR3 nucleotides are TGTGCCAGCTCCCCTTCAGGCACAGGGGTTAACACTGAAGCTTTCTTT. Translation gives CASSPSGTGVNTEAFF. The chain has TRBV18 and TRBJ1-1, with TRBD1 matching 7 bases. Losses at the gene ends were 6 bases for V and 2 bases for J; bases not matched to a gene: 12. Germline V gene data show CDR1 as KGHSH and CDR2 as LQKENI. CDR3 length equals 16 residues.